The sequence of this T cell receptor (beta chain) was determined in a study of identifying expanded T cells in peripheral blood. V was cut by 4 bases and J by 5 bases, with 10 bases left in between. Germline V lookup: CDR1 SGHTA, CDR2 FQGTGA. The CDR3 extends over 13 amino acids. The data were produced by immunoSEQ multiplex PCR, yet TCRdb's version contains in-frame clones alone and is incomplete. The profile shows approximately 120,000 clones, roughly 90% of them singletons. The V and J genes are TRBV7-3 and TRBJ2-3; D possibly corresponds to TRBD2 (5 bases). This sequence was found in a person aged 18 to 70 in good health. Material for sequencing was blood. CDR3 nucleotides: TGTGCCAGCAGCTCACAACGGGAAGATACGCAGTATTTT. Its translation: CASSSQREDTQYF.